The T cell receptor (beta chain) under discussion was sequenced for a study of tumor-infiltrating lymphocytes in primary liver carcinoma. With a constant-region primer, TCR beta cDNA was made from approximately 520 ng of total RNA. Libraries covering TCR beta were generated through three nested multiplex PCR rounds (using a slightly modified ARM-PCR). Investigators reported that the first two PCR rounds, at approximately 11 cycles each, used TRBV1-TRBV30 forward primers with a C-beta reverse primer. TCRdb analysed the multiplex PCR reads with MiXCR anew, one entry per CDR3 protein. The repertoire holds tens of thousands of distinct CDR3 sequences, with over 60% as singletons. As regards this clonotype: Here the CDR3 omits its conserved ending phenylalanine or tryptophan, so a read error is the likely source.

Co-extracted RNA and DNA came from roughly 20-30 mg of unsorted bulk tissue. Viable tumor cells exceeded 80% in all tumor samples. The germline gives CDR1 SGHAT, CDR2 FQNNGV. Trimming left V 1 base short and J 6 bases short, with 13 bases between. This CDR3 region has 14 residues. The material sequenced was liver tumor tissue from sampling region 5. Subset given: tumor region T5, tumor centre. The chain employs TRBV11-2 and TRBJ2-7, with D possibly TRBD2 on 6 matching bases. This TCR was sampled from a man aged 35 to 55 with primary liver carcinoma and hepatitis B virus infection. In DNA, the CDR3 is TGTGCCAGCAGCTTAGTAGGGACTGGGATCGAGCAGTACATC. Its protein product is CASSLVGTGIEQYI.